The 23 T cell receptor beta chains below all came from one sample that was sequenced in a study of identical twins (dated by TCRdb to about 2016). The method was 5' RACE. TCRdb names Illumina HiSeq 2000 as the instrument used. The public reads were reprocessed in TCRdb via fastp at Q25 and MiXCR, keeping in-frame beta chains. Each entry is one CDR3 protein sequence, shown with its most common DNA and genes. In all, the sample holds fewer than 550,000 distinct CDR3 sequences, and around 15% of those were seen once. About 1% of the sample is held by the ten biggest clonotypes. Another study also made use of these data, one on yellow fever vaccine responses in identical twins.

The specimen sequenced was CD4+ T cells sorted from blood. Source of these receptors: a woman aged 18-30 years in good health.

Only a few counts were recorded for this clonotype. The chain links TRBV29-1 to TRBJ2-7; TRBD2 aligns across 11 bases. Germline CDR1 reads SQVTM; CDR2 reads ANQGSEA. V was clipped by 4 bases and J by 2 bases; unmatched bases: 1. The CDR3 extends over 13 amino acids. CDR3: CSVAGLAAYEQYF. The DNA of the CDR3 is TGCAGCGTTGCGGGACTAGCGGCCTACGAGCAGTACTTC.

The chain joins TRBV7-8 to TRBJ2-3; no clear D gene. Germline CDR1 and CDR2: SGHVS and FQNEAQ. The length of the CDR3 is 14 residues. Between the trimmed V and J ends, which lost 3 bases and 2 bases, there was a span of 9 bases. The CDR3 nucleotides are TGTGCCAGCAGCTTTTTCCCTACCACAGATACGCAGTATTTT. Protein sequence: CASSFFPTTDTQYF.

This clonotype showed up just a few times. The rearrangement uses TRBV24-1 and TRBJ2-1; D is possibly TRBD2 (5 bases). V dropped 7 bases and J dropped 0 bases, with 15 bases sitting between them. There are 16 residues in the CDR3. Germline assignment: CDR1 KGHDR and CDR2 SFDVKD. DNA of the CDR3: TGTGCCACCAGCGGCGATAGACTACCCTCCTACAATGAGCAGTTCTTC. As protein: CATSGDRLPSYNEQFF.

In this sample, this clonotype turned up many times. This rearrangement joins TRBV12-3 or TRBV12-4 to TRBJ2-1, with D possibly being TRBD2 (5 bases). Trimming pared 6 bases from V and 0 bases from J, leaving 12 bases between. This CDR3 has 15 amino acids. The CDR3 sequence is CASSQRVFSYNEQFF. In nucleotides, the CDR3 is TGTGCCAGCAGCCAGAGGGTATTCTCCTACAATGAGCAGTTCTTC.

This clonotype has just a few counts. The chain carries TRBV12-3 or TRBV12-4 and TRBJ1-2; D may be TRBD1 (6 bases). Trimming pared 5 bases from V and 9 bases from J, leaving 19 bases between. The CDR3 length is 14 residues. The CDR3 reads CASSDQGHPTRYTF. CDR3 bases: TGTGCCAGCAGTGACCAGGGACACCCGACACGCTACACCTTC.

This clonotype was counted a few times. This chain uses TRBV20-1 with TRBJ2-7, with a tentative D call TRBD1 (6 bases). This CDR3 is 13 amino acids long. Deletions cut 2 bases from V and 4 bases from J, with 12 bases between. CDR1 and CDR2 from the germline V gene are DFQATT and SNEGSKA (reference sequence). CDR3 amino acids: CSARPGVGYEQYF. The CDR3 DNA sequence: TGCAGTGCTAGACCAGGGGTCGGGTACGAGCAGTACTTC.

The DNA of the CDR3 is TGTGCCAGCAGCGCCCGGGACGGACAGGATACGCAGTATTTT. Protein: CASSARDGQDTQYF. V and J are TRBV7-2 and TRBJ2-3; D perhaps matches TRBD1 (6 bases). V was clipped by 5 bases and J by 6 bases, with 15 bases between them. Germline V gene sequence: CDR1 SGHTA, CDR2 FQGNSA. The CDR3 totals 14 residues.

This clonotype showed up just a few times. Sequence at one end of the junction differs from germline and may be a read error. V and J are TRBV7-7 and TRBJ2-5; the D is unclear. CDR3 size: 14 residues. Looked up from germline, CDR1 is SSHAT and CDR2 is FNYEAQ (reference sequence). CDR3 nucleotides: TGTGCTAGCAGCTCTTCAGTATCGACCGAGACCCAGTACTTC. It is translated as CASSSSVSTETQYF.

This clonotype was observed at least ten times. The chain employs TRBV18 and TRBJ2-6; D remains ambiguous. CDR1 is KGHSH and CDR2 is LQKENI in the germline V gene. Trimming shortened V by 2 bases and J by 4 bases, and 3 bases separated the two germline ends. The CDR3 runs 13 residues. CDR3 DNA sequence: TGTGCCAGCTCACCAGCCGGGGCCAACGTCCTGACTTTC. Protein sequence: CASSPAGANVLTF.

The J gene is TRBJ1-2, the V gene TRBV6-1; TRBD1 is a possible D gene (5 bases). In germline, CDR1 is MNHNS, CDR2 SASEGT. Trimming removed 6 bases from V and 2 bases from J, with 13 bases in between. This CDR3 region has 14 residues. Written as DNA, the CDR3 is TGTGCCAGCAGACTGTTGGACACAAACTATGGCTACACCTTC. Its protein is CASRLLDTNYGYTF.

This clonotype was counted only a few times. V and J are TRBV19 and TRBJ2-2, with a tentative D call TRBD1 (5 bases). The germline CDR1 and CDR2 sequences are LNHDA and SQIVND (reference sequence). V lost 1 base and J lost 7, with 10 bases in between. The CDR3 spans 14 residues. CDR3 region: CASSIVSGIGELFF. As DNA, the CDR3 is TGTGCCAGTAGTATAGTATCAGGGATCGGGGAGCTGTTTTTT.

This CDR3 is CASSQGTALQETQYF. The CDR3 DNA reads as TGTGCCAGCAGCCAAGGGACAGCCCTCCAAGAGACCCAGTACTTC. V gene TRBV4-2 combines with J gene TRBJ2-5, with D possibly TRBD1 on 6 matching bases. Germline V gene sequence: CDR1 LGHNA, CDR2 YNFKEQ. CDR3 length: 15 amino acids. Deletions cut 1 base from V and 1 base from J, with 10 bases between.

This sequence joins TRBV14 and TRBJ2-5; D may match TRBD1 or TRBD2 (5 bases each). Trimming stripped 3 bases from V and 5 bases from J, with 16 bases between. Germline lookup yields CDR1 SGHDN and CDR2 FVKESK. The CDR3 consists of 15 residues. CDR3 DNA: TGTGCCAGCAGCCACCTAACTGGGGGATGGGAGACCCAGTACTTC. Protein: CASSHLTGGWETQYF.

V gene TRBV28 combines with J gene TRBJ2-7, with 7 positions matching TRBD1. CDR1 and CDR2 (germline): MDHEN, SYDVKM. Trimming removed 4 bases from V and 1 base from J; junction bases left unmatched: 7. CDR3 length equals 15 residues. The CDR3 protein is CASSSPPDRSYEQYF. The CDR3 DNA sequence: TGTGCCAGCAGTTCCCCCCCGGACAGGTCCTACGAGCAGTACTTC.

This clonotype has only a few counts. The rearrangement joins TRBV5-6 to TRBJ2-1, with D perhaps matching TRBD1 (6 bases). CDR3 length equals 15 residues. Trimming stripped 4 bases from V and 3 bases from J, with 14 bases between. Per the germline V gene, CDR1 is SGHDT and CDR2 is YYEEEE. CDR3 protein: CASSQLDRLYNEQFF. As DNA, the CDR3 is TGTGCCAGCAGCCAACTGGACAGACTCTACAATGAGCAGTTCTTC.

The gene calls are TRBV7-9 and TRBJ1-2; D is undetermined. The V and J ends lost 5 bases and 8 bases respectively, with 12 bases between them. Germline CDR1 SEHNR, CDR2 FQNEAQ (reference sequence). CDR3 length: 12 amino acids. DNA of the CDR3: TGTGCCAGCAGCCCGTCATTGGGGGGCTACACCTTC. Amino acids: CASSPSLGGYTF.

This clonotype was picked up a small number of times. The chain uses TRBV20-1 and TRBJ1-5; maybe TRBD1 (5 bases). This CDR3 has 12 residues. Germline V lookup: CDR1 DFQATT, CDR2 SNEGSKA (reference sequence). Trimming stripped 2 bases from V and 7 bases from J, with 9 bases between. The CDR3 nucleotides are TGCAGTGCTAGACAGGGCGGGCAGCCCCAGCATTTT. Translation: CSARQGGQPQHF.

The chain couples TRBV7-6 to TRBJ2-7; 9 nucleotides match TRBD1. Germline CDR1 is SGHVS and CDR2 is FNYEAQ. The CDR3 is made up of 14 amino acids. With 2 bases clipped from V and 6 bases from J, the junction kept 5 bases outside the gene matches. CDR3 sequence: CASSLRTGALEQYF. The CDR3 DNA is TGTGCCAGCAGCTTACGGACAGGGGCCCTCGAGCAGTACTTC.

This clonotype was seen repeatedly, ten times or more. This rearrangement joins TRBV12-3 or TRBV12-4 to TRBJ2-1; 10 bases line up with TRBD2. The CDR3 is made up of 15 amino acids. The trim removed 5 bases at V and 1 base at J, leaving 2 bases unmatched. Here the CDR3 DNA reads TGTGCCAGCAGTCGGACTAGCGGATCCTACAATGAGCAGTTCTTC. It codes for CASSRTSGSYNEQFF.

This clonotype has just a few counts. V is TRBV5-1 and J is TRBJ2-2, with D tentatively TRBD1 or TRBD2 (5 bases each). The germline gives CDR1 SGHRS, CDR2 YFSETQ. The length of the CDR3 is 16 residues. The V end was cut by 0 bases, the J end by 1 base, with 10 bases between. CDR3 region: CASSLAGQGNTGELFF. DNA for the CDR3: TGCGCCAGCAGCTTGGCGGGGCAGGGGAACACCGGGGAGCTGTTTTTT. Full variable domain (missing parts from reference TRBV5-1 and TRBJ2-2): KAGVTQTPRYLIKTRGQQVTLSCSPISGHRSVSWYQQTPGQGLQFLFEYFSETQRNKGNFPGRFSGRQFSNSRSEMNVSTLELGDSALYLCASSLAGQGNTGELFFGEGSRLTVL.

The chain is built from TRBV18 and TRBJ2-5; 8 bases map to TRBD1. CDR1 is KGHSH and CDR2 is LQKENI in the germline V gene. With V trimmed by 4 bases and J by 1 base, 11 bases remained unmatched. The CDR3 sequence is 17 residues long. The CDR3 here is CASSRFADQGAQETQYF. The DNA of the CDR3 is TGTGCCAGCTCACGATTCGCGGACCAGGGGGCCCAAGAGACCCAGTACTTC. Complete variable domain (other parts from reference TRBV18 and TRBJ2-5): NAGVMQNPRHLVRRRGQEARLRCSPMKGHSHVYWYRQLPEEGLKFMVYLQKENIIDESGMPKERFSAEFPKEGPSILRIQQVVRGDSAAYFCASSRFADQGAQETQYFGPGTRLLVL.

The chain is built from TRBV5-1 and TRBJ2-5; D may be TRBD1 (5 bases). In germline, CDR1 is SGHRS, CDR2 YFSETQ. V was trimmed by 7 bases and J by 1 base, leaving 17 bases between them. The CDR3 extends over 15 amino acids. CDR3 residues: CASGPLTELQETQYF. DNA for the CDR3: TGCGCCAGCGGACCTCTGACAGAACTCCAAGAGACCCAGTACTTC. The full variable domain, with the rest looked up from reference TRBV5-1 and TRBJ2-5, is KAGVTQTPRYLIKTRGQQVTLSCSPISGHRSVSWYQQTPGQGLQFLFEYFSETQRNKGNFPGRFSGRQFSNSRSEMNVSTLELGDSALYLCASGPLTELQETQYFGPGTRLLVL.

The V and J genes are TRBV27 and TRBJ2-1, with TRBD2 identical over 8 bases. This CDR3 spans 14 amino acids. Germline loops: CDR1 MNHEY, CDR2 SMNVEV (reference sequence). Unmatched junction bases numbered 11, after V lost 7 bases and J lost 9 bases. The CDR3 region has the DNA TGTGCCAGCACGCGGGGGGTCCCTACGGGTGAGCAGTTCTTC. Translating it yields CASTRGVPTGEQFF.